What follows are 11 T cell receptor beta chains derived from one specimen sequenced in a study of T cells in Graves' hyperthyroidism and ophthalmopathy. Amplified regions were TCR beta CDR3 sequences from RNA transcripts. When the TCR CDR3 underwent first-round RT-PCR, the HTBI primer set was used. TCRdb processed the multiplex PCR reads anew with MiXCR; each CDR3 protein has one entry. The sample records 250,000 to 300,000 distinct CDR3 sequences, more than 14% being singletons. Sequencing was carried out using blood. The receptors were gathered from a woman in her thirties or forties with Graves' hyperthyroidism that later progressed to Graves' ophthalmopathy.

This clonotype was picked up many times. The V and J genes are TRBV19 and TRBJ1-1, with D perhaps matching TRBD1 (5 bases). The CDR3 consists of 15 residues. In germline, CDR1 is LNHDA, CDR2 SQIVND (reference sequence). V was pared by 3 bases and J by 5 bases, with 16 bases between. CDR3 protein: CASSIDRGVRTEAFF. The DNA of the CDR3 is TGTGCCAGTAGTATTGATCGGGGGGTTAGGACTGAAGCTTTCTTT.

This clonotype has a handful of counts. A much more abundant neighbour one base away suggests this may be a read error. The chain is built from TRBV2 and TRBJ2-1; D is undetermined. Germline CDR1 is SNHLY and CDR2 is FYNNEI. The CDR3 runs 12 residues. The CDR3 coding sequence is TGTGCCAGCACGAGGACCCACAATGAGCGGTTCTTC. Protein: CASTRTHNERFF.

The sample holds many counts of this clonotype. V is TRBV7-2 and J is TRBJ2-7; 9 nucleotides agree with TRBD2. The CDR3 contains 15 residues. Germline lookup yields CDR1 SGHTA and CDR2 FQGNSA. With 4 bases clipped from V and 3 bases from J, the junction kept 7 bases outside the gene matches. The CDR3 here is CASSSTTSGYYEQYF. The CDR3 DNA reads TGTGCCAGCAGCTCAACGACTAGCGGATACTACGAGCAGTACTTC. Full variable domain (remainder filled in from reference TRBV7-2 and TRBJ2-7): GAGVSQSPSNKVTEKGKDVELRCDPISGHTALYWYRQSLGQGLEFLIYFQGNSAPDKSGLPSDRFSAERTGGSVSTLTIQRTQQEDSAVYLCASSSTTSGYYEQYFGPGTRLTVT.

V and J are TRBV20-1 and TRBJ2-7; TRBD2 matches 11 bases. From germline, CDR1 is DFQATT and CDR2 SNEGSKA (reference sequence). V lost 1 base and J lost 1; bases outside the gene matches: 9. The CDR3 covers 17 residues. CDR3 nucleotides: TGCAGTGCTAGAGTTGTGAGGGTAGCGGGAGGGTCCTACGAGCAGTACTTC. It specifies CSARVVRVAGGSYEQYF.

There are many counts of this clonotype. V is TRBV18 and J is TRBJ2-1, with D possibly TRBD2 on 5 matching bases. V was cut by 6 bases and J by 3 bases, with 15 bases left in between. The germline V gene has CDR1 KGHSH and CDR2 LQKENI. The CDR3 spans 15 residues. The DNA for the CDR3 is TGTGCCAGCTCCAGGATGGGGAGTAACTACAATGAGCAGTTCTTC. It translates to CASSRMGSNYNEQFF.

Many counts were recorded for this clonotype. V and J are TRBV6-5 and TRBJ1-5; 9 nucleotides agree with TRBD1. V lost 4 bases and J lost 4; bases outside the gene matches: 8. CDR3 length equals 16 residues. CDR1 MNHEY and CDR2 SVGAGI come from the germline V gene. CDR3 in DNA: TGTGCCAGCAGTTCCAAGGGGACAGGGAAGAATCAGCCCCAGCATTTT. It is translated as CASSSKGTGKNQPQHF.

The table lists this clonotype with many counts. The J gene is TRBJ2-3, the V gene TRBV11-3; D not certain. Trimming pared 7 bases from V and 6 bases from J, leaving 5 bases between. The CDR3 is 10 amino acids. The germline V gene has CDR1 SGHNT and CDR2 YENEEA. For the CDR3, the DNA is TGTGCCAGCACGAGGGATACGCAGTATTTT. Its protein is CASTRDTQYF. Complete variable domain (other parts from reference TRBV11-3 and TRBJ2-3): EAGVVQSPRYKIIEKKQPVAFWCNPISGHNTLYWYLQNLGQGPELLIRYENEEAVDDSQLPKDRFSAERLKGVDSTLKIQPAELGDSAVYLCASTRDTQYFGPGTRLTVL.

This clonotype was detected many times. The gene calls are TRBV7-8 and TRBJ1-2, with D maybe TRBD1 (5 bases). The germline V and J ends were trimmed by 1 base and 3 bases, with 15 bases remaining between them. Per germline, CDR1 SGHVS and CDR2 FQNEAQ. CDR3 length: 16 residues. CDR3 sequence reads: CASSLVVRDLYYGYTF. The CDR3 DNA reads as TGTGCCAGCAGCTTAGTCGTCAGGGACTTATACTATGGCTACACCTTC.

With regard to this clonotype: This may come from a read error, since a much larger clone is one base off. CDR3 in DNA: TGTGCCAGCAGCTTAGAGGGGGGAGTCGGATCACCCCTCCACTTT. This translates into CASSLEGGVGSPLHF. V usage is TRBV11-2 and J usage is TRBJ1-6; D may be TRBD1 (5 bases). CDR1 and CDR2 from the germline V gene are SGHAT and FQNNGV. The CDR3 runs to 15 residues. V was trimmed by 0 bases and J by 10 bases, leaving 13 bases between them.

The CDR3 loop is CSARQVETGELFF. As DNA, the CDR3 is TGCAGTGCCCGACAGGTAGAGACCGGGGAGCTGTTTTTT. The chain is built from TRBV20-1 and TRBJ2-2, with TRBD1 as a possible D gene (6 bases). Per the germline V gene, CDR1 is DFQATT and CDR2 is SNEGSKA (reference sequence). With 6 bases removed from V and 5 bases from J, the gap between germline ends came to 13 bases. CDR3 size: 13 residues.

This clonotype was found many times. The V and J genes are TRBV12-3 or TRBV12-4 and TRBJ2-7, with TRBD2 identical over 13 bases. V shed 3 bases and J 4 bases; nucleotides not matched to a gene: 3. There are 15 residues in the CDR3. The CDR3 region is CASSLRTSGSYEQYF. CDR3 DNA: TGTGCCAGCAGTTTGAGGACTAGCGGGAGTTACGAGCAGTACTTC.